This T cell receptor beta chain appears in the sequencing data of a study of vaccination effects on CD4 cells after COVID-19 (dated by TCRdb to between 2021 and 2024). For the wider study: Each participant got two doses of an mRNA SARS-CoV-2 vaccine, either BNT162b2 or mRNA-1273. Altogether, around ten COVID-19 convalescent patients and 4 SARS-CoV-2-naive healthy vaccine recipients made up the full study. Cultures from other donors in the study were sequenced using the Oncomine TCR Beta short-read assay on an Illumina iSeq 100. The study compared SARS-CoV-2 spike-specific CD4+ TCR repertoires before and after mRNA vaccination in COVID-19 convalescent patients and infection-naive vaccine recipients. What the study reported, not specific to this receptor: Among healthy vaccine recipients, nearly all vaccine-induced clones were SARS-CoV-2 mono-reactive, and just 1 of 255 was cross-reactive with common cold coronaviruses. Only a small number of convalescent patients were included, and no early post-infection timepoints were available, which limited the study. Clones induced by infection and clones induced by vaccination both contracted markedly at late timepoints after vaccination, which fits with T cell responses waning over time.

In the ViraFEST assay, PBMC were stimulated with viral peptide pools, and TCR sequencing was then used to find antigen-specific CD4+ T cell clonotypes based on their expansion. After more than nine days of culture, CD4+ T cells were isolated with the EasySep CD4+ T cell isolation kit. The absence of prior SARS-CoV-2 infection in healthy vaccine recipients was confirmed by negative nucleocapsid antibodies before and after vaccination. Two million PBMC per well were cultured in IMDM with about 5.1% human AB serum, 7.5 to 10 IU/ml IL-2 and gentamicin, plus 10 ug/ml peptides. On days 3 and 7, half of the culture medium was replaced with fresh IL-2-containing medium. Unless noted otherwise, every peptide stimulation condition was grown in triplicate wells. Using Ficoll-Paque Plus gradient centrifugation, PBMC were separated from whole blood and then either used fresh or cryopreserved at -140C. The spike proteins of SARS-CoV-2 and of the common cold coronaviruses HCoV-NL63, HCoV-OC43 and HCoV-229E were spanned by overlapping peptide pools. The QIAamp micro DNA kit was used to extract genomic DNA from the cultured CD4+ T cells.

V lost 2 bases and J lost 4 bases, and the count of bases not matched to a germline gene is 9. Sequences WNHNN (CDR1) and SYGVQD (CDR2) are obtained from the germline V gene (reference sequence). The CDR3, cysteine through phenylalanine, is 17 amino acids long. Only the CDR3 region is kept as DNA, spanning 51 bases read in frame from base 1. This clone turned up a few times. Its cognate antigen has yet to be identified. No qualities accompany the bases; no much larger clone lies one base away. Library prep was done by the immunoSEQ multiplex PCR assay. DNA from the cultured and isolated CD4+ T cells underwent TCR beta CDR3 sequencing. Turning to the authors' computational methods: Non-productive TCR sequences were removed and reads were trimmed to the CDR3 region, keeping CDR3s of at least 7 amino acids. Antigen-specific clonotypes were identified with the MANAFEST web app by comparing expansion in peptide wells against reference cultures. To count as positive, a clone had to show expansion at FDR<0.05 compared with the reference and with all other wells, an odds ratio above 5, and a frequency above 0.1% in two replicate wells. A clonotype was called cross-reactive if it was significantly expanded both in SARS-CoV-2 spike wells and in at least one common cold coronavirus spike condition. CDR3 similarity was assessed by Levenshtein distance using the stringdist R package, and unrooted trees were constructed with ape in R 3.6.1. This immuneACCESS table, as held by TCRdb, lists in-frame sequences with V and J called but not all clones. Of the missing ones, under half trace to an unresolved V gene in checked studies; the others have no known cause. The DNA was the basis for D and trimming; V, J and clone size are from that table. This sample has about 43,000 clones in its table, and roughly 79% of those were observed once. The ten biggest clones cover roughly 10% of the sample.

The sample consisted of CD4+ T cells from PBMCs cultured with SARS-CoV-2 spike peptides, taken before COVID-19 vaccination. Reading the label with the study, this specimen's cell subset or site is: SARS-CoV-2 spike overlapping peptide pool stimulation. The sequence was collected from a human donor who received a COVID-19 vaccine. The chain joins TRBV10-1 to TRBJ2-1; TRBD1 matches 9 bases in the middle. This receptor carries the CDR3 CASSEIPGQGLYNEQFF. The base sequence is TGCGCCAGCAGTGAGATACCGGGACAGGGTCTTTACAATGAGCAGTTCTTC.